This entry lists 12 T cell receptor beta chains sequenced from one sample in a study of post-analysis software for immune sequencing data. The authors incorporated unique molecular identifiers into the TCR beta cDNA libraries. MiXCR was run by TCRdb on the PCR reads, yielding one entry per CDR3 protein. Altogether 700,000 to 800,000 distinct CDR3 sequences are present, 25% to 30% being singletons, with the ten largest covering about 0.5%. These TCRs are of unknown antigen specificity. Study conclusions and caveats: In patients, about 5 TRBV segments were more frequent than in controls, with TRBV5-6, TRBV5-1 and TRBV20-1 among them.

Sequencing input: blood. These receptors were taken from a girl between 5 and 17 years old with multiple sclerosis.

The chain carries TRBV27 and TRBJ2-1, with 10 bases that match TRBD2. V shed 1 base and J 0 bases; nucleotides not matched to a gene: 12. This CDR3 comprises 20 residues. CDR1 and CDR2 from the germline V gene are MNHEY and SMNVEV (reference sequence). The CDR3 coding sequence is TGTGCCAGCAGTTTATTCCTAGCGGGGGTCCAACGCCCCTCCTACAATGAGCAGTTCTTC. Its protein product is CASSLFLAGVQRPSYNEQFF.

The CDR3 reads CASSEASGGGTGELFF. CDR3 sequence (DNA): TGTGCCAGCAGTGAGGCTAGCGGGGGAGGCACCGGGGAGCTGTTTTTT. V is TRBV6-4 and J is TRBJ2-2, with 10 bases fitting TRBD2. The junction had 5 bases not matched to a gene; V was cut back by 3 bases and J by 4 bases. The V gene's germline CDR1 is MRHNA and CDR2 SNTAGT. This CDR3 has 16 amino acids.

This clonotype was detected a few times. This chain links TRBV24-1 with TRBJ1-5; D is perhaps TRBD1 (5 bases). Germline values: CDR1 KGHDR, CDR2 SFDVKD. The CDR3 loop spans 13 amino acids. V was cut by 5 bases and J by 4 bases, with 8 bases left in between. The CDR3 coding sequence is TGTGCCACCAGTGGGACACTTAATCAGCCCCAGCATTTT. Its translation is CATSGTLNQPQHF.

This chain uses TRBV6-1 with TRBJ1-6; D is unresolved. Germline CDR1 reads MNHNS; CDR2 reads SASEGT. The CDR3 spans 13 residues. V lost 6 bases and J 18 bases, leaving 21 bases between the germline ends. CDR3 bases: TGTGCCAGCAGCCGAAGGGAGGGAGATGGCCCCCACTTT. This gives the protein CASSRREGDGPHF.

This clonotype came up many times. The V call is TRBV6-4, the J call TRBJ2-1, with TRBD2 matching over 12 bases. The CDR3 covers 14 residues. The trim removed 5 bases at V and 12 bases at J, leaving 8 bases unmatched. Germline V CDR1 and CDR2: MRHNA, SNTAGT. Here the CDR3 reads CASSTLAGGGLQFF. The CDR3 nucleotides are TGTGCCAGCAGTACACTAGCGGGGGGCGGGCTGCAGTTCTTC.

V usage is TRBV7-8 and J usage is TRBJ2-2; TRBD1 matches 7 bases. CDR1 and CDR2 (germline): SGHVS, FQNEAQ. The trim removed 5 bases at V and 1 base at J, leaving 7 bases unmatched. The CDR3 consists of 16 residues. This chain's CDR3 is CASSVAGTVNTGELFF. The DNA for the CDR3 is TGTGCCAGCAGCGTGGCCGGGACAGTGAACACCGGGGAGCTGTTTTTT.

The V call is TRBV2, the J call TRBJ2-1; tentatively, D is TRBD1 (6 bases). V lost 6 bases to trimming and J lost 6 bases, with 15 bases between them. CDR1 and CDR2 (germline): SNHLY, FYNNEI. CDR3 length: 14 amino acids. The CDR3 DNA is TGTGCCAGCAGGGAACAGGGTCCCACCAATGAGCAGTTCTTC. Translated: CASREQGPTNEQFF.

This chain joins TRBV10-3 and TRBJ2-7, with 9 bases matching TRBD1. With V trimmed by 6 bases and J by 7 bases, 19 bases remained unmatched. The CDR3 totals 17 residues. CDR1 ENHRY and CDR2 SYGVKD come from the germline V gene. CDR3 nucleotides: TGTGCCATCAGGAATACAGGGGGCATGAGCTCCTACAATGAGCAGTACTTC. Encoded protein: CAIRNTGGMSSYNEQYF.

The CDR3 nucleotides read TGCGCCAGCAGCTTGGAGGGACAGGGTTCAGATACGCAGTATTTT. Amino acids: CASSLEGQGSDTQYF. This rearrangement joins TRBV5-1 to TRBJ2-3, with 9 bases lining up with TRBD1. Germline V gives CDR1 SGHRS, CDR2 YFSETQ. The trim removed 0 bases at V and 4 bases at J, leaving 3 bases unmatched. This CDR3 spans 15 amino acids.

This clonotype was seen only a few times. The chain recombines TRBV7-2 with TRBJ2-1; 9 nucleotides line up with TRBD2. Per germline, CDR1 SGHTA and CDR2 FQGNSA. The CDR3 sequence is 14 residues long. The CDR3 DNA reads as TGTGGTTCGGTAGCGGGGGTGCTTAACAATGAGCAGTTCTTC. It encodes CGSVAGVLNNEQFF.

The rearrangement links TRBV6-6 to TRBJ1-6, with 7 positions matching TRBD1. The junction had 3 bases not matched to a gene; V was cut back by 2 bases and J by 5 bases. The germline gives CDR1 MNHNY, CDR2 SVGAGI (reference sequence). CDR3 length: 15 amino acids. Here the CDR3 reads CASSYRQGDNSPLHF. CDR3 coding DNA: TGTGCCAGCAGTTACAGACAGGGAGATAATTCACCCCTCCACTTT.

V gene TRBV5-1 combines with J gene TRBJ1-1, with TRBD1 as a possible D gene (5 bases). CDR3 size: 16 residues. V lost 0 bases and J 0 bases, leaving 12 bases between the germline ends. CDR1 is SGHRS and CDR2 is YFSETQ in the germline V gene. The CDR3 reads CASSLGVGAMNTEAFF. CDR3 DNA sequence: TGCGCCAGCAGCTTGGGTGTAGGGGCCATGAACACTGAAGCTTTCTTT.